This T cell receptor beta chain was captured by sequencing in a study of blood T cell repertoires in COVID-19. V trimming: 5 bases; J trimming: 7 bases; junction bases outside the gene matches: 11. CDR1 is LNHDA, CDR2 SQIVND, per germline (reference sequence). The CDR3 covers 17 residues. Authors' analysis steps: Counts of nucleated cells, estimated from reference gene primer amplification, were obtained. Only in-frame clones appear in the TCRdb table, and some are missing; sequencing was by immunoSEQ multiplex PCR. That table supplies the V and J calls and clone size; D and trimming were determined from the DNA. The sample includes fewer than 300,000 clones, roughly nine tenths of them seen just once. The Seattle patients joined while their infection was active and were tracked longitudinally afterward.

The genes are TRBV19 and TRBJ2-1; 13 bases line up with TRBD2. Sequencing was carried out using peripheral blood. This sequence was found in a woman aged 30 to 39 with COVID-19, enrolled during active disease. The CDR3 protein is CASSFPQLAGGLNEQFF. CDR3 DNA sequence: TGTGCCAGTAGTTTTCCCCAACTAGCGGGAGGGCTAAATGAGCAGTTCTTC.